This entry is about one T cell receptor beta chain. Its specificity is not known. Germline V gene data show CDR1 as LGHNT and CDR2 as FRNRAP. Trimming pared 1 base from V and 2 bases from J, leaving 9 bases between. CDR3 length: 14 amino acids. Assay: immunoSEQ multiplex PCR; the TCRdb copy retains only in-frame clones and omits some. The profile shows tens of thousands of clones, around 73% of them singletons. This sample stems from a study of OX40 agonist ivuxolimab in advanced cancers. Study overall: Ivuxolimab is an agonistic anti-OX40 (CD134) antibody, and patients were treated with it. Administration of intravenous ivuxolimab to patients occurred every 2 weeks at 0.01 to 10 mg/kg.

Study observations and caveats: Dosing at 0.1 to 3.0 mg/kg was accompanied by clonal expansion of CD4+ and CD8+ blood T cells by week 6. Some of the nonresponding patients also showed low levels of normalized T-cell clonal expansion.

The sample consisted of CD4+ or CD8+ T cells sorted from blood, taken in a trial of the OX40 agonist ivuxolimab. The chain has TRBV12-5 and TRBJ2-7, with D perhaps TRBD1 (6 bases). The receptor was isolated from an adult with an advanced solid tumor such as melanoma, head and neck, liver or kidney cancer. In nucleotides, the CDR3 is TGTGCTAGTGGTTTGGAGGGGGTCCCCTACGAGCAGTACTTC. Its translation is CASGLEGVPYEQYF.